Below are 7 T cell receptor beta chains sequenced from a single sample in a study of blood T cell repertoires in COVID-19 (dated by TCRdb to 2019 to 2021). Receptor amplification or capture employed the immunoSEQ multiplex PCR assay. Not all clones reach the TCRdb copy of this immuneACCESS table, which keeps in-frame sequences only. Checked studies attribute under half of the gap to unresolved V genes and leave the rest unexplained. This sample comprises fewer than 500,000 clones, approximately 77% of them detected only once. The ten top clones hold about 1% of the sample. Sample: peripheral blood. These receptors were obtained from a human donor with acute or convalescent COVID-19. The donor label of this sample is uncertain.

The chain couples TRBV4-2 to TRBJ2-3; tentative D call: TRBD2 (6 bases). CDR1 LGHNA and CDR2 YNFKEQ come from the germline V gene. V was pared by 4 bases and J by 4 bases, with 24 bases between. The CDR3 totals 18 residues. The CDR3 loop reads CASSRLGASASGADTQYF. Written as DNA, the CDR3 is TGTGCCAGCAGCCGCCTAGGCGCTAGCGCCTCCGGGGCAGATACGCAGTATTTT.

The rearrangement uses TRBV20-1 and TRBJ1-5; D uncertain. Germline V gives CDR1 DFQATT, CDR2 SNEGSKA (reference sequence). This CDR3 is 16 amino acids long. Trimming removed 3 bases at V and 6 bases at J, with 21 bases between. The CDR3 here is CSASPRSPGNIQPQHF. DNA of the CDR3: TGCAGTGCTAGTCCCCGGTCCCCGGGGAACATTCAGCCCCAGCATTTT.

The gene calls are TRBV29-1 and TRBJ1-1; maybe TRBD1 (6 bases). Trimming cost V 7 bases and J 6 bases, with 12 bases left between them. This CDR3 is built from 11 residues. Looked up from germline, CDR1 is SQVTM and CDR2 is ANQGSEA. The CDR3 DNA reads TGCAGCGCCTCCAGGGGCTCTGAAGCTTTCTTT. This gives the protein CSASRGSEAFF. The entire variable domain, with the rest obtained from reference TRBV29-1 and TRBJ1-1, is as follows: SAVISQKPSRDICQRGTSLTIQCQVDSQVTMMFWYRQQPGQSLTLIATANQGSEATYESGFVIDKFPISRPNLTFSTLTVSNMSPEDSSIYLCSASRGSEAFFGQGTRLTVV.

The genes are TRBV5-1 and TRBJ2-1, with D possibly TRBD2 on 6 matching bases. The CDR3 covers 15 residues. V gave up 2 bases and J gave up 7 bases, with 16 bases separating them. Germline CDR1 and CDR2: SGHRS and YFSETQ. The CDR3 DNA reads TGCGCCAGCAGCTTTGGCGGGGCCGAGGGGAATGAGCAGTTCTTC. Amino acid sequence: CASSFGGAEGNEQFF.

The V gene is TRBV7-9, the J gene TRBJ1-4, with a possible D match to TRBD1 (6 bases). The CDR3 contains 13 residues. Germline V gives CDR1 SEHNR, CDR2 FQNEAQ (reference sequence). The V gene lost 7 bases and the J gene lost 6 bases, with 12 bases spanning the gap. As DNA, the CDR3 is TGTGCCAGCATCGGGGGGCCCCATGAAAAACTGTTTTTT. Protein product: CASIGGPHEKLFF.

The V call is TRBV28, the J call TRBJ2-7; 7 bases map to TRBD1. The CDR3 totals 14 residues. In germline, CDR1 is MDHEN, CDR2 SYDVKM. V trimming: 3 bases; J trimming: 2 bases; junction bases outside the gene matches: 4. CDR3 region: CASSLFQGAYEQYF. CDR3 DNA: TGTGCCAGCAGTTTGTTTCAGGGGGCCTACGAGCAGTACTTC.

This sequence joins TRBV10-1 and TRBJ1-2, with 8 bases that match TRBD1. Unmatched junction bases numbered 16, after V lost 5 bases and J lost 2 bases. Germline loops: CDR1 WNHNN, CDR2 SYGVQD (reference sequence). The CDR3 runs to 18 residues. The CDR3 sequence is CASSPGQGWGYPNYGYTF. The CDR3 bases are TGCGCCAGCAGTCCCGGACAGGGATGGGGATACCCAAACTATGGCTACACCTTC.